This is a list of T cell receptor beta chains from one sample in a study of blood T cell repertoires in COVID-19. Some clones are missing from TCRdb's copy, which holds only in-frame ones; the method was immunoSEQ multiplex PCR. The sample contains roughly 160,000 clones, more than 70% of which appear only once. The source material was peripheral blood. These receptors came from a woman aged 70 to 79 who had recovered from COVID-19. CDR3s include the opening cysteine and the closing phenylalanine or tryptophan. A D gene is named only where the DNA matches it firmly. Some rows mark clone size as missing; the rest say once, few, many or name a class of expanded clone.

clone_size	v_call	d_call	j_call	cdr3_nt	cdr3_aa
-	TRBV2	-	TRBJ2-7	TGTGCCAGCAGTGCGGACAGAGGGCTCTACGAGCAGTACTTC	CASSADRGLYEQYF
once	TRBV18	-	TRBJ2-4	TGTGCCAGCTCCCCCGGGGTCCCTAAAAACATTCAGTACTTC	CASSPGVPKNIQYF
-	TRBV19	TRBD1	TRBJ1-5	TGTGCCAGTAGACAGGGACAGTTCAATTATCAGCCCCAGCATTTT	CASRQGQFNYQPQHF
-	TRBV5-4	-	TRBJ1-1	TGTGCCAGCAGCCAGTGGGGGCGCACTGAAGCTTTCTTT	CASSQWGRTEAFF
-	TRBV9	-	TRBJ2-6	TGTGCCAGCAGCGTCCAGGGCTCTGGGGCCAACGTCCTGACTTTC	CASSVQGSGANVLTF
-	TRBV7-9	TRBD1	TRBJ2-7	TGTGCCAGCAGCATACCGGACAGGGGGCGATACGAGCAGTACTTC	CASSIPDRGRYEQYF
-	TRBV9	TRBD1	TRBJ2-5	TGTGCCAGCAGCGCAGGACAGGCCCAAGAGACCCAGTACTTC	CASSAGQAQETQYF
few	TRBV4-1	TRBD1	TRBJ1-4	TGCGCCAGCAGCCAAGGGCAAGACAGGGGGAGAGAAGAAAAACTGTTTTTT	CASSQGQDRGREEKLFF
once	TRBV29-1	-	TRBJ1-3	TGCAGCGTTGAAGGTCCGGGAAACACCATATATTTT	CSVEGPGNTIYF
once	TRBV28	TRBD1	TRBJ1-6	TGTGCCAGCACCGGGACAGGGGATTCACCCCTCCACTTT	CASTGTGDSPLHF